The sequence of this TCR beta chain was determined in a study of T cell repertoires in cytomegalovirus infection. Findings and limits, study-wide: Dominating the ex vivo response were TCR beta clonotypes that were CMV-specific and HLA-C-restricted. Of the TCR beta families, the public ones yielded a cumulative frequency that identified carriers of CMV plus the relevant HLA.

The J segment lost 0 bases and the V segment lost 6 bases, leaving 8 bases of the junction unmatched. Per germline, CDR1 SNHLY and CDR2 FYNNEI. The CDR3 covers 17 residues. TCRdb reprocessed the reads via MiXCR and lists one record per CDR3 protein. The table includes some 200,000 distinct CDR3 sequences, roughly 9.8% detected once. This clonotype has a count of ten or more. The antigen is unknown. The rearrangement uses TRBV2 and TRBJ2-2, with 9 bases lining up with TRBD2. The sequence derives from a human donor in good health (CMV status not recorded). Some clones in this sample may be carry-over from other donors' samples. Material for sequencing was PBMCs. In DNA, the CDR3 is TGTGCCAGCAGGGAGACTAGCGGAAGAGCGAACACCGGGGAGCTGTTTTTT. Encoded protein: CASRETSGRANTGELFF.